The 28 T cell receptor beta chains reported below all come from one sample, sequenced in a study of cytomegalovirus exposure and HLA in healthy donors. A multiplex PCR was run with 60 Vbeta primers and 13 Jbeta primers. Assay: immunoSEQ multiplex PCR; the TCRdb copy retains only in-frame clones and omits some. There are 110,000 to 150,000 clones in the sample; around 75% occur only once, and 1.5% to 2% lies in the top ten. The sequenced material came from PBMCs. Receptors originate from a woman aged 25 to 39 in good health and CMV-seronegative.

This clone has just a few counts. The CDR3, as DNA: TGTGCCAGCAGCCCTTCAGCGACAGGGGGCTCGAATGAGCAGTTCTTC. Translation gives CASSPSATGGSNEQFF. V usage is TRBV4-2 and J usage is TRBJ2-1; TRBD1 matches at 10 bases. Germline CDR1 LGHNA, CDR2 YNFKEQ. V dropped 4 bases and J dropped 7; count of bases not matched to a gene: 10. The CDR3 has 16 residues.

The chain links TRBV9 to TRBJ2-6; D might be TRBD2 (5 bases). The CDR3 spans 17 residues. V dropped 4 bases and J dropped 1 base, with 15 bases sitting between them. CDR1 and CDR2 from the germline V gene are SGDLS and YYNGEE. The CDR3 spells CASSTPIWESGANVLTF. CDR3 DNA sequence: TGTGCCAGCAGCACTCCTATTTGGGAGTCTGGGGCCAACGTCCTGACTTTC.

The V and J genes are TRBV7-9 and TRBJ2-2, with a weak D call TRBD2 (6 bases). The CDR3 spans 16 residues. Germline V lookup: CDR1 SEHNR, CDR2 FQNEAQ (reference sequence). V dropped 7 bases and J dropped 0 bases, with 15 bases sitting between them. CDR3 loop: CASKLPGGTNTGELFF. CDR3 bases: TGTGCCAGCAAATTGCCCGGCGGGACGAACACCGGGGAGCTGTTTTTT.

Regarding this clone: One junction end does not reproduce the germline sequence, and a read error may be involved. The chain joins TRBV7-9 to TRBJ1-1; D is possibly TRBD1 (5 bases). Germline assignment: CDR1 SEHNR and CDR2 FQNEAQ (reference sequence). The CDR3 is made up of 12 amino acids. This CDR3 reads CSSSLEDTSTFF. The CDR3 DNA follows: TGTTCCAGCAGCTTAGAGGACACCTCAACCTTCTTT.

The chain employs TRBV18 and TRBJ2-1; 14 nucleotides align to TRBD2. The germline V gene has CDR1 KGHSH and CDR2 LQKENI. Trimming removed 6 bases from V and 2 bases from J; junction bases left unmatched: 15. The CDR3 loop spans 20 amino acids. CDR3 nucleotide sequence: TGTGCCAGCTCCTCGAGCGAGGGACTAGCGGGAGAAGGAGCCTACAATGAGCAGTTCTTC. Protein: CASSSSEGLAGEGAYNEQFF.

The V gene is TRBV7-9, the J gene TRBJ1-6; D might be TRBD1 (6 bases). The CDR3 spans 13 residues. Looked up from germline, CDR1 is SEHNR and CDR2 is FQNEAQ (reference sequence). Trimming removed 5 bases from V and 7 bases from J, with 9 bases in between. The CDR3 sequence: CASSGDNNSPLHF. The CDR3 coding sequence is TGTGCCAGCAGCGGGGACAACAATTCACCCCTCCACTTT.

This chain uses TRBV27 with TRBJ2-4; 11 bases fit TRBD1. The CDR3 contains 15 residues. The V gene's germline CDR1 is MNHEY and CDR2 SMNVEV (reference sequence). The V gene end was trimmed by 6 bases and the J gene end by 6 bases; junction bases not matched to a gene: 7. In nucleotides, the CDR3 is TGTGCCAGCAGGGGAACCGGGACAGGGGGAAACATTCAGTACTTC. It yields the protein CASRGTGTGGNIQYF.

The rearrangement uses TRBV6-5 and TRBJ2-2; TRBD1 agrees at 8 bases. CDR3 length: 16 residues. J lost 5 bases, V lost 2 bases, and 7 bases had no gene match. Germline CDR1 and CDR2: MNHEY and SVGAGI. The CDR3 nucleotides are TGTGCCAGCAGTTACCGACAGGGGACGGGGACCGGGGAGCTGTTTTTT. It translates to CASSYRQGTGTGELFF.

The rearrangement links TRBV2 to TRBJ1-5, with D possibly TRBD1 on 6 matching bases. CDR1 and CDR2 (germline): SNHLY, FYNNEI. Deletions cut 6 bases from V and 4 bases from J, with 16 bases between. The CDR3 extends over 15 amino acids. CDR3 DNA sequence: TGTGCCAGCAGCTCTACAGGGTCAGGGAATCAGCCCCAGCATTTT. Encoded protein: CASSSTGSGNQPQHF. Looking up the rest from reference TRBV2 and TRBJ1-5 gives the full variable domain: EPEVTQTPSHQVTQMGQEVILRCVPISNHLYFYWYRQILGQKVEFLVSFYNNEISEKSEIFDDQFSVERPDGSNFTLKIRSTKLEDSAMYFCASSSTGSGNQPQHFGDGTRLSIL.

This clone is a singleton in its sample. DNA of the CDR3: TGTGCCAGCAGTGAGGAAGTCGGACACACAGATACGCAGTATTTT. It specifies CASSEEVGHTDTQYF. This chain connects TRBV2 to TRBJ2-3; possibly TRBD1 for D (5 bases). V lost 3 bases to trimming and J lost 2 bases, with 12 bases between them. This CDR3 region has 15 residues. Germline V gives CDR1 SNHLY, CDR2 FYNNEI. The entire variable domain, with the rest obtained from reference TRBV2 and TRBJ2-3, is as follows: EPEVTQTPSHQVTQMGQEVILRCVPISNHLYFYWYRQILGQKVEFLVSFYNNEISEKSEIFDDQFSVERPDGSNFTLKIRSTKLEDSAMYFCASSEEVGHTDTQYFGPGTRLTVL.

The sample holds one count of this clone. The J gene is TRBJ2-5, the V gene TRBV9; maybe TRBD2 (6 bases). Germline V gene lookup returns CDR1 SGDLS and CDR2 YYNGEE. The V and J ends lost 2 bases and 1 base respectively, with 9 bases between them. The CDR3 extends over 14 amino acids. The CDR3 coding sequence is TGTGCCAGCAGCGTCCTAGCGTCCCAAGAGACCCAGTACTTC. Translation: CASSVLASQETQYF.

V usage is TRBV7-2 and J usage is TRBJ1-1, with D possibly matching TRBD1 (6 bases). V lost 5 bases to trimming and J lost 3 bases, with 19 bases between them. Germline CDR1 SGHTA, CDR2 FQGNSA. The CDR3 runs 16 residues. The CDR3 protein is CASSLGLGRGDTEAFF. CDR3 nucleotides: TGTGCCAGCAGCCTAGGATTAGGCAGGGGAGACACTGAAGCTTTCTTT.

V is TRBV7-8 and J is TRBJ1-1; 8 nucleotides line up with TRBD1. The CDR3 loop spans 13 amino acids. Germline V gene sequence: CDR1 SGHVS, CDR2 FQNEAQ. J was trimmed by 6 bases and V by 2 bases; bases with no gene match: 2. In DNA, the CDR3 is TGTGCCAGCAGCTTACAGGGGGCAGCTGAAGCTTTCTTT. Amino acid sequence: CASSLQGAAEAFF. Using reference TRBV7-8 and TRBJ1-1 for the parts outside the CDR3, the full variable domain is GAGVSQSPRYKVAKRGQDVALRCDPISGHVSLFWYQQALGQGPEFLTYFQNEAQLDKSGLPSDRFFAERPEGSVSTLKIQRTQQEDSAVYLCASSLQGAAEAFFGQGTRLTVV.

This chain links TRBV28 with TRBJ2-7, with 8 bases lining up with TRBD1. Germline V gives CDR1 MDHEN, CDR2 SYDVKM. V dropped 6 bases and J dropped 5; count of bases not matched to a gene: 9. This CDR3 has 14 residues. CDR3 in amino acids: CASSLGQARHEQYF. The CDR3 coding sequence is TGTGCCAGCAGCCTGGGACAGGCTCGCCACGAGCAGTACTTC.

J is TRBJ2-5 and V is TRBV9, with 10 bases that match TRBD2. CDR1 and CDR2 (germline): SGDLS, YYNGEE. This CDR3 comprises 16 residues. With 3 bases clipped from V and 5 bases from J, the junction kept 10 bases outside the gene matches. CDR3 DNA: TGTGCCAGCAGCGCATCGACTAGCGGGTGGGAGGAGACCCAGTACTTC. The encoded protein is CASSASTSGWEETQYF. Variable domain in full (rest from reference TRBV9 and TRBJ2-5): DSGVTQTPKHLITATGQRVTLRCSPRSGDLSVYWYQQSLDQGLQFLIQYYNGEERAKGNILERFSAQQFPDLHSELNLSSLELGDSALYFCASSASTSGWEETQYFGPGTRLLVL.

This rearrangement joins TRBV11-3 to TRBJ1-1, with no clear D. The length of the CDR3 is 13 residues. V was trimmed by 3 bases and J by 3 bases, leaving 8 bases between them. CDR1 and CDR2 (germline): SGHNT, YENEEA. This CDR3 is CASSFGEDTEAFF. CDR3 DNA sequence: TGTGCCAGCAGCTTCGGGGAGGACACTGAAGCTTTCTTT.

This clone was seen a handful of times. The chain is built from TRBV16 and TRBJ2-6; D is possibly TRBD1 (6 bases). CDR3 size: 15 residues. V lost 2 bases to trimming and J lost 7 bases, with 12 bases between them. CDR1 KGHSY and CDR2 FQNENV come from the germline V gene. The CDR3 is CASSQQGWDANVLTF. The CDR3 DNA reads TGTGCCAGCAGCCAACAGGGGTGGGACGCCAACGTCCTGACTTTC.

This clone was recorded a few times. This chain links TRBV19 with TRBJ1-2; the D is unclear. With 3 bases removed from V and 2 bases from J, the gap between germline ends came to 10 bases. Looked up from germline, CDR1 is LNHDA and CDR2 is SQIVND (reference sequence). This CDR3 is built from 14 residues. The CDR3 sequence is CASSMASANYGYTF. CDR3 in DNA: TGTGCCAGTAGTATGGCGAGCGCAAACTATGGCTACACCTTC.

CDR3 in amino acids: CASGQELAGLYEQYF. As DNA, the CDR3 is TGTGCCAGCGGTCAGGAACTAGCGGGCCTCTACGAGCAGTACTTC. This chain connects TRBV2 to TRBJ2-7; 9 bases are shared with TRBD2. The CDR3 totals 15 residues. Germline V CDR1 and CDR2: SNHLY, FYNNEI. V was pared by 8 bases and J by 3 bases, with 11 bases of the junction left unmatched.

CDR3: CASSSYGGRDETQYF. The CDR3 region has the DNA TGTGCCAGCAGTTCTTATGGCGGGAGGGATGAGACCCAGTACTTC. The V gene is TRBV28, the J gene TRBJ2-5; TRBD2 agrees at 9 bases. V trimming: 4 bases; J trimming: 5 bases; junction bases outside the gene matches: 8. CDR1 MDHEN and CDR2 SYDVKM come from the germline V gene. The CDR3 is made up of 15 amino acids.

The chain links TRBV14 to TRBJ2-5; TRBD2 might be the D (5 bases). V gave up 1 base and J gave up 11 bases, with 20 bases separating them. Germline values: CDR1 SGHDN, CDR2 FVKESK. The CDR3 covers 15 residues. For the CDR3, the DNA is TGTGCCAGCAGCCAAGTGGCGGGTGGTTGGCAAGAGCAGTACTTC. It translates to CASSQVAGGWQEQYF.

The CDR3 bases are TGCGCCAGCAGCTTGGAAGCGGGGGCCAACTATGGCTACACCTTC. As protein: CASSLEAGANYGYTF. V is TRBV5-1 and J is TRBJ1-2, with D tentatively TRBD1 (6 bases). The ends were cut back, 0 bases at V and 2 bases at J, with 11 bases in the middle. In germline, CDR1 is SGHRS, CDR2 YFSETQ. The CDR3 consists of 15 residues.

The rearrangement joins TRBV7-9 to TRBJ2-3, with 7 bases that match TRBD2. This CDR3 spans 14 amino acids. Germline CDR1 is SEHNR and CDR2 is FQNEAQ (reference sequence). V trimming: 4 bases; J trimming: 6 bases; junction bases outside the gene matches: 7. The CDR3 region has the DNA TGTGCCAGCAGCTACGGCGGGGGTGCCGATACGCAGTATTTT. Residues: CASSYGGGADTQYF.

The table lists this clone with a few counts. The chain combines TRBV2 with TRBJ1-1, with 8 bases lining up with TRBD1. V gave up 2 bases and J gave up 2 bases; unmatched junction bases: 10. Looked up from germline, CDR1 is SNHLY and CDR2 is FYNNEI. The CDR3 runs to 17 residues. CDR3 bases: TGTGCCAGCAGTGAATCGGGGTTGGGACAGGTAAACACTGAAGCTTTCTTT. Its protein is CASSESGLGQVNTEAFF.

This chain connects TRBV4-2 to TRBJ2-3; TRBD2 agrees at 12 bases. The CDR3 covers 16 residues. Per the germline V gene, CDR1 is LGHNA and CDR2 is YNFKEQ. J gave up 4 bases and V 1 base, and 3 bases lay outside the gene matches. The CDR3 coding sequence is TGTGCCAGCAGCCAAGGGTCTAGCGGGGGGGCAGATACGCAGTATTTT. As protein: CASSQGSSGGADTQYF.

This clone has only a few counts. This chain joins TRBV7-9 and TRBJ1-5; D gene ambiguous. Trimming stripped 1 base from V and 6 bases from J, with 13 bases between. This CDR3 contains 15 residues. Germline V gene sequence: CDR1 SEHNR, CDR2 FQNEAQ (reference sequence). CDR3 nucleotide sequence: TGTGCCAGCAGCTTAGATTCGGCTGGAGTTCAGCCCCAGCATTTT. It translates to CASSLDSAGVQPQHF. Combining the CDR3 with reference TRBV7-9 and TRBJ1-5 gives the whole variable domain DTGVSQNPRHKITKRGQNVTFRCDPISEHNRLYWYRQTLGQGPEFLTYFQNEAQLEKSRLLSDRFSAERPKGSFSTLEIQRTEQGDSAMYLCASSLDSAGVQPQHFGDGTRLSIL.

For the CDR3, the DNA is TGTGCCAGCAGCCGGGACTCGGATACGCAGTATTTT. Translated: CASSRDSDTQYF. The chain combines TRBV5-4 with TRBJ2-3, with D possibly being TRBD2 (6 bases). The CDR3 is 12 amino acids. Trimming left V 4 bases short and J 6 bases short, with 9 bases between. The germline V gene has CDR1 SGHNT and CDR2 YYREEE (reference sequence).

This chain connects TRBV7-8 to TRBJ2-1; the match to TRBD1 covers 7 bases. Looked up from germline, CDR1 is SGHVS and CDR2 is FQNEAQ. The CDR3 is 15 amino acids. V gave up 3 bases and J gave up 2 bases; unmatched junction bases: 4. Here the CDR3 DNA reads TGTGCCAGCAGCTTTGGACAGGTCCCCTACAATGAGCAGTTCTTC. This encodes CASSFGQVPYNEQFF.